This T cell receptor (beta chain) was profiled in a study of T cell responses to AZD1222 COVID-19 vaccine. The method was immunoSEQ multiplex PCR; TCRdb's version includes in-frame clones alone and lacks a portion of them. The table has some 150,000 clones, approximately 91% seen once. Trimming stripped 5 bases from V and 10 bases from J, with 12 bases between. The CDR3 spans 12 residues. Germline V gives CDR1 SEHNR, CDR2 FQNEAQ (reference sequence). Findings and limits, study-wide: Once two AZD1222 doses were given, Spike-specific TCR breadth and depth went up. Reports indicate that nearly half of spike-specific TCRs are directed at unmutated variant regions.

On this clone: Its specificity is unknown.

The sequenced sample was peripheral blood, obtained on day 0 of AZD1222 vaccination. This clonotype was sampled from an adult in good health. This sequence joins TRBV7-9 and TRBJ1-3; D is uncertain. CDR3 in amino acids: CASSTRGETIYF. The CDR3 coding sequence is TGTGCCAGCAGCACCCGCGGAGAGACCATATATTTT.